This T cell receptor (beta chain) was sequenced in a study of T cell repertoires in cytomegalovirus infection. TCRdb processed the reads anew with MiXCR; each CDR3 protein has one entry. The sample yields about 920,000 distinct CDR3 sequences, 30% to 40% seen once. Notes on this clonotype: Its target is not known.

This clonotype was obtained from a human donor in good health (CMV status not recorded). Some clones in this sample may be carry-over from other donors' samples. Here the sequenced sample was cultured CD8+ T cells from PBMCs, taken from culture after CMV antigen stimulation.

The CDR3, as DNA: TGTGCCAGCAGCTTAAGTATCCCTAAACGAGGAACCCCTATCCATGAGCAGTTCTTC. It is translated as CASSLSIPKRGTPIHEQFF. The chain employs TRBV7-9 and TRBJ2-1; no clear D. The V gene lost 2 bases and the J gene lost 8 bases, with 28 bases spanning the gap. Germline V gene sequence: CDR1 SEHNR, CDR2 FQNEAQ (reference sequence). CDR3 length equals 19 residues.